The clone carrying this T cell receptor (beta chain) occurred a few times. CDR3 length: 14 amino acids. V was pared by 4 bases and J by 8 bases, with 9 bases of the junction left unmatched. Germline assignment: CDR1 SGHVS and CDR2 FQNEAQ. This sample was taken from a study of OX40 agonist ivuxolimab in advanced cancers. Assay used: immunoSEQ multiplex PCR; TCRdb lists only in-frame clones, some missing. The sample has some 83,000 clones, approximately 88% seen once. The chain links TRBV7-8 to TRBJ1-2; 8 nucleotides match TRBD1. The sequencing here drew on CD4+ or CD8+ T cells sorted from blood, taken in a trial of the OX40 agonist ivuxolimab. The receptor's source is an adult with an advanced solid tumor such as melanoma, head and neck, liver or kidney cancer. The CDR3: CASSWRTGSRGYTF. The CDR3 DNA reads TGTGCCAGCAGCTGGCGGACAGGGTCTCGAGGCTACACCTTC.